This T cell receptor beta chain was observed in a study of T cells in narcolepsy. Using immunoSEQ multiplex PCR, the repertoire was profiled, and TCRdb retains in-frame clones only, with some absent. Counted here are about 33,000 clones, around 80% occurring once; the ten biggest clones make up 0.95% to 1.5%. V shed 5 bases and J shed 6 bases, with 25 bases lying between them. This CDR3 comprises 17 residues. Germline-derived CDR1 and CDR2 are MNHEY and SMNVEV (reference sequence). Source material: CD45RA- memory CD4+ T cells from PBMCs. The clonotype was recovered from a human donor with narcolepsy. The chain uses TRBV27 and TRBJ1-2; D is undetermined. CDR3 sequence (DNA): TGTGCCAGCAGTACACGATTTATTGGGAGACACGGGGATGGCTACACCTTC. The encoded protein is CASSTRFIGRHGDGYTF.